These T cell receptor beta chains were read from a single sample in a study of regulatory T cells in long-lasting Graves disease. In TCRdb, the multiplex PCR reads were re-called with MiXCR into one record per CDR3 protein. The sample lists about 440,000 distinct CDR3 sequences, 15% occurring once. The sample was also reused in another study, on T cells in Graves' hyperthyroidism and ophthalmopathy.

The specimen was peripheral blood mononuclear cells (PBMCs), collected at new diagnosis, from a patient treated with antithyroid drugs. The receptors were sampled from a woman aged 25 to 45 with Graves disease. The CDR3 runs from the conserved cysteine through the conserved F or W. D genes are given only for firm matches. Some rows have no size entry. The others give once, few or many, or a class for an expanded clone.

D gene,clone size,V gene,J gene,CDR3 protein,CDR3 DNA
NA,NA,TRBV14,TRBJ2-2,CASSQVQGRGTGELFF,TGTGCCAGCAGCCAAGTCCAGGGTAGGGGGACCGGGGAGCTGTTTTTT
NA,NA,TRBV6-4,TRBJ1-2,CASCPLATGYGYTF,TGTGCCAGCTGTCCCCTCGCGACAGGCTATGGCTACACCTTC
TRBD2,few,TRBV6-1,TRBJ2-1,CASRSEAGRIEQFF,TGTGCCAGCAGATCCGAAGCGGGAAGAATTGAGCAGTTCTTC
NA,few,TRBV5-6,TRBJ2-7,CASSLTGIPHEQYF,TGTGCCAGCAGCTTGACAGGGATCCCTCACGAGCAGTACTTC
TRBD1,few,TRBV12-3/TRBV12-4,TRBJ2-7,CASTLTGSYEQYF,TGTGCCAGCACCCTGACAGGGTCCTACGAGCAGTACTTC
TRBD2,many,TRBV7-9,TRBJ2-7,CASSRPYKTSGAIYEQYF,TGTGCCAGCAGCCGTCCCTACAAGACTAGCGGAGCAATTTACGAGCAGTACTTC
TRBD2,NA,TRBV5-5,TRBJ2-2,CASRGPGGDHELFF,TGTGCCAGCCGTGGGCCGGGGGGGGACCACGAGCTGTTTTTT
NA,NA,TRBV28,TRBJ2-7,CASSPRQRKRYEQYF,TGTGCCAGCAGTCCAAGACAGCGGAAAAGGTACGAGCAGTACTTC
NA,many,TRBV6-4,TRBJ2-3,CASSHGLSTDTQYF,TGTGCCAGCAGCCACGGACTATCCACAGATACGCAGTATTTT
TRBD2,few,TRBV5-1,TRBJ2-7,CASSSGGRASYEQYF,TGCGCCAGCAGCTCGGGCGGGAGGGCTTCCTACGAGCAGTACTTC
TRBD2,many,TRBV6-1,TRBJ2-1,CASSEGGRAGEQFF,TGTGCCAGCAGTGAGGGGGGGAGGGCAGGCGAGCAGTTCTTC
NA,many,TRBV7-9,TRBJ2-7,CASNPVGGEDEQYF,TGTGCCAGCAACCCCGTCGGGGGTGAGGACGAGCAGTACTTC
TRBD1,many,TRBV7-3,TRBJ2-2,CASSFSTGTANTGELFF,TGTGCCAGCAGCTTTTCCACCGGGACAGCGAACACCGGGGAGCTGTTTTTT
TRBD1,many,TRBV12-3/TRBV12-4,TRBJ2-7,CASSLLRDRTYEQYF,TGTGCCAGCAGTTTGCTCCGGGACAGAACCTACGAGCAGTACTTC
TRBD1,many,TRBV11-1,TRBJ2-1,CASSHRQGLSYNEQFF,TGTGCCAGCAGCCATAGACAGGGCCTCTCCTACAATGAGCAGTTCTTC
NA,NA,TRBV19,TRBJ2-5,CASSPAALAGLETQYF,TGTGCCAGTAGTCCCGCCGCCCTGGCGGGGTTGGAGACCCAGTACTTC
TRBD1,NA,TRBV4-1,TRBJ2-1,CASSRPGQGNNNEQFF,TGCGCCAGCAGCCGTCCGGGACAGGGTAATAACAATGAGCAGTTCTTC
NA,many,TRBV10-1,TRBJ1-5,CASPKGTEDLPQHF,TGCGCCAGCCCCAAAGGGACTGAGGATCTGCCCCAGCATTTT
TRBD2,NA,TRBV5-1,TRBJ2-1,CASSLLGLAGEEYNEQFF,TGCGCCAGCAGCTTGTTGGGACTAGCGGGAGAGGAGTACAATGAGCAGTTCTTC
NA,many,TRBV24-1,TRBJ2-1,CATSDLRGMDNEQFF,TGTGCCACCAGTGATTTGCGCGGGATGGACAATGAGCAGTTCTTC
NA,many,TRBV3-1,TRBJ2-1,CASSQGERPPYNEQFF,TGTGCCAGCAGCCAAGGGGAGCGGCCTCCCTACAATGAGCAGTTCTTC
TRBD1,many,TRBV2,TRBJ1-5,CASSAQGASNQPQHF,TGTGCCAGCAGTGCCCAGGGGGCGAGCAATCAGCCCCAGCATTTT
NA,NA,TRBV12-3/TRBV12-4,TRBJ1-6,CASSAQLDNSPLHF,TGTGCCAGCAGCGCACAGTTAGATAATTCACCCCTCCACTTT
NA,NA,TRBV5-8,TRBJ1-6,CASSFGQKNSPLHF,TGTGCCAGCAGCTTCGGACAGAAAAATTCACCCCTCCACTTT
NA,many,TRBV30,TRBJ2-7,CAWKGAYEQYF,TGTGCCTGGAAGGGTGCCTACGAGCAGTACTTC
NA,many,TRBV3-1,TRBJ2-1,CASSHGGEQFF,TGTGCCAGCAGCCATGGAGGGGAGCAGTTCTTC
NA,many,TRBV30,TRBJ1-5,CAWSVLQGTNQPQHF,TGTGCCTGGAGTGTACTTCAGGGGACAAACCAGCCCCAGCATTTT
NA,many,TRBV12-3/TRBV12-4,TRBJ2-5,CASSPPEESQETQYF,TGTGCCAGCAGTCCCCCTGAAGAGTCACAAGAGACCCAGTACTTC
NA,many,TRBV7-8,TRBJ1-5,CASSPGQYSNQPQHF,TGTGCCAGCAGCCCAGGGCAGTATAGCAATCAGCCCCAGCATTTT
TRBD1,NA,TRBV15,TRBJ1-5,CATSTGGTGSNQPQHF,TGTGCCACCAGCACTGGCGGGACAGGCAGCAATCAGCCCCAGCATTTT
NA,many,TRBV30,TRBJ2-1,CAWSQSDEQFF,TGTGCCTGGAGTCAGTCTGATGAGCAGTTCTTC
TRBD2,NA,TRBV6-5,TRBJ2-7,CASSSLGGAYEQYF,TGTGCCAGCAGTTCTTTGGGGGGGGCCTACGAGCAGTACTTC
NA,NA,TRBV24-1,TRBJ2-1,CATSDPGYDEQFF,TGTGCCACCAGTGACCCCGGATACGATGAGCAGTTCTTC
NA,few,TRBV5-1,TRBJ1-2,CASSLVSGGIYGYTF,TGCGCCAGCAGCTTGGTCTCGGGGGGCATCTATGGCTACACCTTC
NA,few,TRBV9,TRBJ2-1,CASSLNNNEQFF,TGTGCCAGCAGCCTCAATAACAATGAGCAGTTCTTC
TRBD2,NA,TRBV19,TRBJ2-1,CASSISSGGPWDSYNEQFF,TGTGCCAGTAGTATAAGTTCGGGAGGGCCGTGGGACTCCTACAATGAGCAGTTCTTC
NA,many,TRBV20-1,TRBJ2-1,CSAAEAEEQFF,TGCAGTGCAGCTGAAGCCGAGGAGCAGTTCTTC
TRBD2,many,TRBV20-1,TRBJ2-1,CSARQGTSGSWNEQFF,TGCAGTGCTAGACAGGGGACTAGCGGGAGCTGGAATGAGCAGTTCTTC
NA,few,TRBV29-1,TRBJ1-2,CSVEDTGLTNYGYTF,TGCAGCGTTGAAGATACGGGACTGACTAACTATGGCTACACCTTC
NA,few,TRBV20-1,TRBJ1-5,CSANRDGYNQPQHF,TGCAGTGCTAACCGGGACGGCTACAATCAGCCCCAGCATTTT
TRBD1,NA,TRBV6-5,TRBJ2-7,CASSYRDRGTYEQYF,TGTGCCAGCAGTTACCGGGACAGGGGAACCTACGAGCAGTACTTC
TRBD2,many,TRBV28,TRBJ2-7,CASSFPGTSGNYEQYF,TGTGCCAGCAGTTTCCCCGGGACTAGCGGGAACTACGAGCAGTACTTC
NA,many,TRBV13,TRBJ2-3,CASSLLASTDTQYF,TGTGCCAGCAGCTTACTAGCGTCCACAGATACGCAGTATTTT
NA,few,TRBV7-9,TRBJ1-4,CASSSGGRGGEKLFF,TGTGCCAGCAGCTCCGGGGGGCGCGGAGGTGAAAAACTGTTTTTT
TRBD1,NA,TRBV19,TRBJ1-5,CASSPVRDRGLQPQHF,TGTGCCAGTAGTCCGGTACGGGACAGGGGGCTTCAGCCCCAGCATTTT